This paragraph covers one T cell receptor (beta chain) sequence. The data stem from a study of blood T cell repertoires in COVID-19. Background on the study: Some COVID-19 samples were acute and others convalescent; all came from the United States, Italy and Spain. PBMCs, B-cell-depleted T cells, or T cells were the source of the cDNA or gDNA that made up the material.

Under the authors' procedure: Reference gene primer amplification gave estimated nucleated cell counts. This table comes from immunoSEQ multiplex PCR, and its TCRdb copy is limited to in-frame clones, with some not included. V, J and clone size were drawn from that table, and D and trimming were deduced from the DNA. The data hold more than 400,000 clones, with approximately 85% observed a single time. V was cut by 4 bases and J by 4 bases, with 11 bases left in between. The length of the CDR3 is 15 residues. The V gene's germline CDR1 is SGHVS and CDR2 FQNEAQ. The receptor comes from a human donor in a cohort sampled during active COVID-19. Sequenced material: peripheral blood. The rearrangement joins TRBV7-8 to TRBJ1-6, with unresolved D. CDR3 bases: TGTGCCAGCAGCTCTGCGGGGTATTATAATTCACCCCTCCACTTT. It encodes CASSSAGYYNSPLHF.